The 17 T cell receptor beta chains below all came from one sample that was sequenced in a study of OX40 agonist ivuxolimab in advanced cancers. Library generation was performed with the immunoSEQ multiplex PCR assay. TCRdb's version of the immuneACCESS table is confined to in-frame rearrangements and falls short of the full clone set. An unresolved V gene accounts for under half of the shortfall where checked; the remainder is of unknown origin. Across this sample there are 65,000 to 70,000 clones, with roughly 80% seen only once. The ten largest make up about a tenth of the sample. The sequenced sample was CD4+ or CD8+ T cells sorted from blood, obtained in a trial of the OX40 agonist ivuxolimab. Every receptor here comes from an adult with an advanced solid tumor such as melanoma, head and neck, liver or kidney cancer.

The chain employs TRBV2 and TRBJ2-7; 10 nucleotides align to TRBD2. V was clipped by 6 bases and J by 6 bases; unmatched bases: 8. Germline CDR1 SNHLY, CDR2 FYNNEI. CDR3 length: 14 amino acids. DNA of the CDR3: TGTGCCAGCAGCGCCGGGACTAGCGTACTCGAGCAGTACTTC. Its translation: CASSAGTSVLEQYF.

The rearrangement joins TRBV4-2 to TRBJ1-2; a weak D match, TRBD1 (6 bases). V lost 3 bases, J lost 4 bases, and 21 bases lay in between. There are 17 residues in the CDR3. Germline CDR1 is LGHNA and CDR2 is YNFKEQ. The CDR3 DNA reads as TGTGCCAGCAGCCATGAAGGGGGGGCACAGGACCGCTATGGCTACACCTTC. This sequence encodes CASSHEGGAQDRYGYTF.

The chain is built from TRBV7-2 and TRBJ1-6, with D tentatively TRBD1 (5 bases). The CDR3 totals 13 residues. The V end lost 3 bases, the J end lost 10 bases, and 10 bases lay between the germline ends. Germline V gene data show CDR1 as SGHTA and CDR2 as FQGNSA. CDR3 amino acids: CASSFRGSSPLHF. The CDR3 region has the DNA TGTGCCAGCAGCTTCCGGGGGTCGTCACCCCTCCACTTT.

This chain uses TRBV10-3 with TRBJ2-7; 10 bases are shared with TRBD1. Per the germline V gene, CDR1 is ENHRY and CDR2 is SYGVKD. Trimming removed 4 bases from V and 4 bases from J; junction bases left unmatched: 7. This CDR3 has 15 residues. The CDR3 here is CAISGSDRGDYEQYF. DNA for the CDR3: TGTGCCATCAGTGGGTCGGACAGGGGGGATTACGAGCAGTACTTC.

V usage is TRBV5-1 and J usage is TRBJ2-3; the D is unclear. V gave up 4 bases and J gave up 1 base, with 16 bases separating them. Germline V CDR1 and CDR2: SGHRS, YFSETQ. The CDR3 is 16 amino acids. The CDR3 DNA reads as TGCGCCAGCAGCCTGGACCCTTCAATTGGCACAGATACGCAGTATTTT. It encodes CASSLDPSIGTDTQYF. Combining the CDR3 with reference TRBV5-1 and TRBJ2-3 gives the whole variable domain KAGVTQTPRYLIKTRGQQVTLSCSPISGHRSVSWYQQTPGQGLQFLFEYFSETQRNKGNFPGRFSGRQFSNSRSEMNVSTLELGDSALYLCASSLDPSIGTDTQYFGPGTRLTVL.

The chain employs TRBV7-9 and TRBJ2-1; 13 bases are shared with TRBD2. Germline CDR1 SEHNR, CDR2 FQNEAQ (reference sequence). There are 17 residues in the CDR3. The trim removed 5 bases at V and 10 bases at J, leaving 14 bases unmatched. The CDR3 reads CASSARTPGLAGLEQFF. The CDR3 bases are TGTGCCAGCAGCGCGAGGACCCCGGGACTAGCGGGATTGGAGCAGTTCTTC.

The chain employs TRBV6-4 and TRBJ2-1; 7 bases map to TRBD2. The CDR3 length is 15 residues. Unmatched junction bases numbered 9, after V lost 5 bases and J lost 5 bases. Germline loops: CDR1 MRHNA, CDR2 SNTAGT. The CDR3 loop reads CASSSTLGGDNEQFF. For the CDR3, the DNA is TGTGCCAGCAGTTCTACCCTGGGGGGGGACAATGAGCAGTTCTTC.

The chain employs TRBV30 and TRBJ1-1; 7 nucleotides match TRBD1. V lost 2 bases to trimming and J lost 4 bases; unmatched junction nucleotides: 10. The CDR3 spans 15 residues. From germline, CDR1 is GTSNPN and CDR2 SVGIG (reference sequence). CDR3 in amino acids: CAWSRKGASGTEAFF. CDR3 DNA sequence: TGTGCCTGGAGTCGAAAGGGGGCATCAGGCACTGAAGCTTTCTTT.

J is TRBJ2-5 and V is TRBV9; 11 bases align to TRBD2. This CDR3 comprises 17 residues. Germline V gene sequence: CDR1 SGDLS, CDR2 YYNGEE. J was trimmed by 2 bases and V by 3 bases; bases with no gene match: 9. The CDR3 region has the DNA TGTGCCAGCAGCGCTAGGGCAATAGCGGGGGGGCAAGAGACCCAGTACTTC. Residues: CASSARAIAGGQETQYF.

The chain carries TRBV7-2 and TRBJ2-7; 7 bases map to TRBD1. Unmatched junction bases numbered 9, after V lost 5 bases and J lost 5 bases. The CDR3 consists of 14 residues. Germline V gene sequence: CDR1 SGHTA, CDR2 FQGNSA. Here the CDR3 reads CASSLTRQGHEQYF. In DNA form, the CDR3 reads TGTGCCAGCAGCCTCACCCGACAGGGCCACGAGCAGTACTTC.

The V call is TRBV18, the J call TRBJ2-7; either TRBD1 or TRBD2 may fit D (5 bases each). CDR1 KGHSH and CDR2 LQKENI come from the germline V gene. Between the trimmed V and J ends, which lost 3 bases and 6 bases, there was a span of 21 bases. The CDR3 runs to 16 residues. Here the CDR3 DNA reads TGTGCCAGCTCACCTCATCGGACCCTATCGGGGCGCGAGCAGTACTTC. Its protein product is CASSPHRTLSGREQYF.

The J gene is TRBJ1-5, the V gene TRBV2; no definite D call. Deletions cut 4 bases from V and 3 bases from J, with 13 bases between. This CDR3 region has 15 residues. In germline, CDR1 is SNHLY, CDR2 FYNNEI. CDR3 sequence reads: CASSVGRAHNQPQHF. The CDR3 nucleotides are TGTGCCAGCAGTGTGGGTAGGGCCCACAATCAGCCCCAGCATTTT.

The chain links TRBV6-5 to TRBJ1-5, with a weak D call TRBD1 (6 bases). Per germline, CDR1 MNHEY and CDR2 SVGAGI. V was cut by 6 bases and J by 4 bases, with 10 bases left in between. The CDR3 totals 13 residues. CDR3 residues: CASSPTGNQPQHF. The CDR3 DNA follows: TGTGCCAGCAGCCCTACAGGGAATCAGCCCCAGCATTTT.

The V gene is TRBV7-7, the J gene TRBJ2-1; the D is unclear. Deletions cut 1 base from V and 7 bases from J, with 8 bases between. The CDR3 consists of 13 residues. Germline loops: CDR1 SSHAT, CDR2 FNYEAQ (reference sequence). Here the CDR3 reads CASSLGPRNEQFF. Here the CDR3 DNA reads TGTGCCAGCAGCTTAGGGCCTAGAAATGAGCAGTTCTTC.

This clone showed up just a few times. This sequence joins TRBV15 and TRBJ2-2; no definite D call. CDR3 length: 16 residues. Trimming left V 8 bases short and J 2 bases short, with 18 bases between. Germline CDR1 LNHNV, CDR2 YYDKDF (reference sequence). The CDR3 sequence: CATYQGGRFNTGELFF. CDR3 DNA: TGTGCCACCTACCAAGGTGGAAGGTTTAACACCGGGGAGCTGTTTTTT.

Here the CDR3 DNA reads TGTGCCAGCAGCCAACTAGGACAGCAGTTCTGCGAGCAGTACGTC. This codes for CASSQLGQQFCEQYV. V usage is TRBV11-3 and J usage is TRBJ2-7, with a weak D call TRBD1 (6 bases). This CDR3 spans 15 amino acids. V lost 5 bases, J lost 6 bases, and 20 bases lay in between. Germline loops: CDR1 SGHNT, CDR2 YENEEA.

This rearrangement joins TRBV7-2 to TRBJ2-7, with D maybe TRBD2 (7 bases). CDR3 length equals 15 residues. Germline CDR1 reads SGHTA; CDR2 reads FQGNSA. V was trimmed by 1 base and J by 6 bases, leaving 16 bases between them. The CDR3 region has the DNA TGTGCCAGCAGCTTAGTCGCGGGGGCCCAGATCGAGCAGTACTTC. Its protein is CASSLVAGAQIEQYF.